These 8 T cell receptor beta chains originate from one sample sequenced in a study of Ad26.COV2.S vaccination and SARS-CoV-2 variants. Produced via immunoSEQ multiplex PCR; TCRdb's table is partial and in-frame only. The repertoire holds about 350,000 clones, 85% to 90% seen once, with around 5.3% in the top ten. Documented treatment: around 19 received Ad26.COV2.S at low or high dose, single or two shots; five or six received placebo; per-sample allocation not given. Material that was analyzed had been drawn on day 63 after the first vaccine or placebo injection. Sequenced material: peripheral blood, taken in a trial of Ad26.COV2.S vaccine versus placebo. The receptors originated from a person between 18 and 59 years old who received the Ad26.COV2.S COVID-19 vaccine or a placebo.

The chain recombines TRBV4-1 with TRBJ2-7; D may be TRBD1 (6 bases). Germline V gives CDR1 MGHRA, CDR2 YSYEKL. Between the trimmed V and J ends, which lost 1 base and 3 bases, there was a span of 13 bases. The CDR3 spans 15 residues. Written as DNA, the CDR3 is TGCGCCAGCAGCCAAGTTGGGACAAGGATCTACGAGCAGTACTTC. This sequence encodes CASSQVGTRIYEQYF.

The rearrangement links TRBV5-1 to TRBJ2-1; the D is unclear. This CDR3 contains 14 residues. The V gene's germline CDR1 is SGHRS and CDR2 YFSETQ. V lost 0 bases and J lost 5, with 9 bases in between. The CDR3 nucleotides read TGCGCCAGCAGCTTGGTGTCAGTCGACAATGAGCAGTTCTTC. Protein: CASSLVSVDNEQFF.

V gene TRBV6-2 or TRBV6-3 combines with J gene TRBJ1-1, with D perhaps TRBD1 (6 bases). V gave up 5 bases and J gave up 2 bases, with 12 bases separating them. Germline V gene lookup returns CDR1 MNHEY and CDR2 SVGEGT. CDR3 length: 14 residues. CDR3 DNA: TGTGCCAGCAGTAGCAAGGGGGAAAACACTGAAGCTTTCTTT. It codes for CASSSKGENTEAFF.

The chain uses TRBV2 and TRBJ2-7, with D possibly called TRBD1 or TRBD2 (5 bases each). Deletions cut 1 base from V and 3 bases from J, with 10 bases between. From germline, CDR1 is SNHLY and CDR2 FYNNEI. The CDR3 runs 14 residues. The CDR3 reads CASSEEEGHYEQYF. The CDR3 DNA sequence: TGTGCCAGCAGTGAAGAAGAGGGGCACTACGAGCAGTACTTC.

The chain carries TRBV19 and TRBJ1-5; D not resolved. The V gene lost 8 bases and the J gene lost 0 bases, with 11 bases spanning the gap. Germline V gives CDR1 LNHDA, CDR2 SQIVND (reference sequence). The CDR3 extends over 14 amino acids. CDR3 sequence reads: CASGQPYSNQPQHF. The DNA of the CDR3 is TGTGCCAGTGGGCAACCTTATAGCAATCAGCCCCAGCATTTT.

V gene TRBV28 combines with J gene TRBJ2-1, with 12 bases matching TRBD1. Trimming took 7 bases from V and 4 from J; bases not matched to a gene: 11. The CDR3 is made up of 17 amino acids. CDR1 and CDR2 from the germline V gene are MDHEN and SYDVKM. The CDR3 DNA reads TGTGCCAGCAATCCCCCCGCGGGACAGGGGGCTTACAATGAGCAGTTCTTC. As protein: CASNPPAGQGAYNEQFF.

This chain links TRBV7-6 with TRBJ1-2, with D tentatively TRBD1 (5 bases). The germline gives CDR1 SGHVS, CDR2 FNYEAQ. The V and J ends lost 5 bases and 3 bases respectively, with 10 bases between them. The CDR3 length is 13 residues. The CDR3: CASSPGTDYGYTF. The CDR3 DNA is TGTGCCAGCAGCCCTGGGACTGACTATGGCTACACCTTC.

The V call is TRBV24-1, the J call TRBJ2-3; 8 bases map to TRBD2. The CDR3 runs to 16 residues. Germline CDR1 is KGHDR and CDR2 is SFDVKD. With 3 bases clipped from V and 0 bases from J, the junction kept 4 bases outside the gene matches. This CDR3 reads CATSDEASGSTDTQYF. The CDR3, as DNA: TGTGCCACCAGTGATGAGGCTAGCGGGAGCACAGATACGCAGTATTTT.